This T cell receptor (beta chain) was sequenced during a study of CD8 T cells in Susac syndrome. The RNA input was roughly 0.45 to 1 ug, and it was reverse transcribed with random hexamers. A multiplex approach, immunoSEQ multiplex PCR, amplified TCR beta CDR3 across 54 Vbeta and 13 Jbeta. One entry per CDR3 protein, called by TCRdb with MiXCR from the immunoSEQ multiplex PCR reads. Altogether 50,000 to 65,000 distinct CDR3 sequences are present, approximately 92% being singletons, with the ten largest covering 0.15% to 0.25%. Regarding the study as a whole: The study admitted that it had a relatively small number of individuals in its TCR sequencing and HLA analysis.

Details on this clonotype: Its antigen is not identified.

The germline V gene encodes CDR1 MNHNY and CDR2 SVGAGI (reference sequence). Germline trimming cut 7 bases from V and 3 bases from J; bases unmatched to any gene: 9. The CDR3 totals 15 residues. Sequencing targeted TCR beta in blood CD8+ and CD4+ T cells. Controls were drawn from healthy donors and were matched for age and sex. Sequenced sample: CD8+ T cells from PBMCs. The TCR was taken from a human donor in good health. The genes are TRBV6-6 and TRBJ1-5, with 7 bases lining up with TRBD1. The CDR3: CASNDGDSFNQPQHF. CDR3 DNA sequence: TGTGCCAGCAATGACGGGGACAGCTTCAATCAGCCCCAGCATTTT.